This T cell receptor (beta chain) was observed in a study of shared clonotypes between healthy human individuals. About 33,000 T cell genomes (approximately 0.2 ug DNA) went into each sorted-subset replicate. Clones were sequenced by immunoSEQ multiplex PCR, and TCRdb holds only the in-frame ones, with some missing. Of hundreds of thousands of clones detected, approximately 92% appear once; the ten largest clones hold around 24%. The CDR3 has 17 amino acids. Positive CCR7 selection of CD45RO-negative cells yielded the naive CD8 cells, and terminally differentiated effector memory CD45RA+ cells were excluded. Findings and caveats of the study: All-four-donor shared clonotypes had higher generation probabilities than non-shared clonotypes did. Naive subsets generally had larger estimated richness than memory subsets. Of the naive CD4 clonotypes, approximately 5% were shared across a handful of donors.

Comments on this clone: Its antigen is undetermined.

The chain recombines TRBV21-1 with TRBJ2-4; no DNA check was done on the table's D call, TRBD2. TRBV21-1 is a listed pseudogene. Sequences were obtained from naive CD8+ T cells sorted from blood. The source of this sequence is a man between 25 and 39 years old in good health. The CDR3 bases are TGTGCCAGCAGCAATGGACCTCGGGAAACAGCCAAAAACATTCAGTACTTC. Translating it yields CASSNGPRETAKNIQYF.